This entry features one T cell receptor (beta chain) sequence. This record belongs to a study of cytomegalovirus exposure and HLA in healthy donors. Trimming pared 9 bases from V and 2 bases from J, leaving 14 bases between. The CDR3 has 13 residues. Germline-derived CDR1 and CDR2 are ENHRY and SYGVKD. The PCR employed 60 Vbeta primers together with 13 Jbeta primers. The assay was immunoSEQ multiplex PCR, and TCRdb's table has in-frame clones only and misses some. The data contain around 99,000 clones, approximately 74% of them singletons. This clonotype originated in a woman aged 40 to 50 in good health and CMV-seropositive. The rearrangement joins TRBV10-3 to TRBJ2-7; the D gene is possibly TRBD2 (6 bases). Sequenced: PBMCs. The chain's CDR3 is CAMGGPGPYEQYF. DNA of the CDR3: TGTGCCATGGGGGGACCGGGGCCCTACGAGCAGTACTTC.